At least ten counts were recorded for the clone carrying this TCR beta chain. As yet, its antigen is unknown. A junction boundary mismatches the germline segment, possibly from a read error. The source of the sample is a study of T-cell memory formation after mild COVID-19. Study-level results: Pre-infection memory contained some responding clones, which suggested that cross-reactive memory had joined. From day 15 to 85, contracting clones were balanced between CD4 and CD8, whereas later expanders leaned toward CD4+.

TCRdb processed the 5' RACE reads anew with MiXCR; each CDR3 protein has one entry. The table records approximately 260,000 distinct CDR3 sequences, around 15% of them present only once. The CDR3 runs to 14 residues. Per germline, CDR1 SGHRS and CDR2 YFSETQ. The V and J genes are TRBV5-1 and TRBJ2-5; 10 bases are shared with TRBD1. The sequencing sample was made of PBMCs or a T cell subset sorted from them (not recorded which). This clonotype was obtained from a man aged 18 to 30 who had mild COVID-19 (a few samples of this study predate the infection). Cell type and time point are not known. In nucleotides, the CDR3 is TGTGCCAGCAGTCCAGACAGGGGGCGAGAGACCCAGTACTTC. It specifies CASSPDRGRETQYF.